Given below is one TCR beta chain in context. These data are taken from a study of technical replicates of blood from several donors. Assay: immunoSEQ multiplex PCR; the TCRdb copy retains only in-frame clones and omits some. The table shows about 81,000 clones, with 96% occurring only once. V was shortened by 7 bases and J by 5 bases, with 18 bases between the two germline ends. CDR1 and CDR2 (germline): SNHLY, FYNNEI. The CDR3 covers 15 residues. Sequencing was done on a sample of T cells isolated from PBMCs. The chain has TRBV2 and TRBJ1-3; possible D gene TRBD1, 5 bases. The TCR comes from a human donor in good health. CDR3 DNA: TGTGCCAGCACTAGTACCGGGACTATGAGAAACACCATATATTTT. Translation gives CASTSTGTMRNTIYF.